Below, 29 T cell receptor beta chains from the same sample are listed, as sequenced in a study of shared clonotypes between healthy human individuals. Profiled with immunoSEQ multiplex PCR; TCRdb holds only in-frame clones, not every one. The data contain about 1.5 million clones, 98% of them seen just once; the ten biggest clones take up 0.4% to 0.55%. The sample was naive CD4+ T cells sorted from blood. The subset was: CD45RA+ positively selected. These receptors were collected from a man aged 25 to 45 in good health.

This clone was seen only once. The chain is built from TRBV10-3 and TRBJ1-1; 7 bases fit TRBD1. After removal of 10 bases from V and 1 base from J, the junction contained 6 bases not matched to a gene. The CDR3 totals 13 residues. Germline V CDR1 and CDR2: ENHRY, SYGVKD. CDR3 residues: CATTGQQNTEAFF. CDR3 DNA sequence: TGTGCCACTACGGGACAGCAGAACACTGAAGCTTTCTTT.

This chain uses TRBV5-6 with TRBJ2-7, with D tentatively TRBD2 (5 bases). Deletions cut 2 bases from V and 6 bases from J, with 27 bases between. The germline CDR1 and CDR2 sequences are SGHDT and YYEEEE. The CDR3 covers 18 residues. CDR3 coding DNA: TGTGCCAGCAGCTTAAGACTCCTGGTGGAGGTGCGGGCCCTCGAGCAGTACTTC. This encodes CASSLRLLVEVRALEQYF.

The rearrangement links TRBV7-9 to TRBJ1-3; tentatively, D is TRBD1 (5 bases). Germline V CDR1 and CDR2: SEHNR, FQNEAQ (reference sequence). V gave up 5 bases and J gave up 3 bases, with 14 bases separating them. The CDR3 is 15 residues long. The CDR3 region is CASSVVGERGNTIYF. CDR3 DNA sequence: TGTGCCAGCAGCGTTGTGGGGGAGCGTGGAAACACCATATATTTT.

The V gene is TRBV5-6, the J gene TRBJ2-7; 11 nucleotides align to TRBD2. Germline loops: CDR1 SGHDT, CDR2 YYEEEE. After removal of 0 bases from V and 4 bases from J, the junction contained 12 bases not matched to a gene. This CDR3 is 18 amino acids long. As DNA, the CDR3 is TGTGCCAGCAGCTTGGCCGTAGGTACTAGCGGGAGAGTGTACGAGCAGTACTTC. Its translation: CASSLAVGTSGRVYEQYF. Complete variable domain (other parts from reference TRBV5-6 and TRBJ2-7): DAGVTQSPTHLIKTRGQQVTLRCSPKSGHDTVSWYQQALGQGPQFIFQYYEEEERQRGNFPDRFSGHQFPNYSSELNVNALLLGDSALYLCASSLAVGTSGRVYEQYFGPGTRLTVT.

The chain carries TRBV5-1 and TRBJ2-5; D unresolved. There are 14 residues in the CDR3. Trimming pared 4 bases from V and 3 bases from J, leaving 13 bases between. Germline values: CDR1 SGHRS, CDR2 YFSETQ. DNA of the CDR3: TGCGCCAGCAGCCCTTGGTCGGAGAAAGAGACCCAGTACTTC. Protein product: CASSPWSEKETQYF.

The chain joins TRBV5-6 to TRBJ2-7, with TRBD2 matching 11 bases. The CDR3 runs to 15 residues. Germline V gives CDR1 SGHDT, CDR2 YYEEEE. V lost 4 bases and J lost 5; bases outside the gene matches: 8. The CDR3 is CASSPRLAGMNEQYF. In DNA form, the CDR3 reads TGTGCCAGCAGCCCCCGACTAGCGGGAATGAACGAGCAGTACTTC. The full variable domain, its missing parts supplied by reference TRBV5-6 and TRBJ2-7, is DAGVTQSPTHLIKTRGQQVTLRCSPKSGHDTVSWYQQALGQGPQFIFQYYEEEERQRGNFPDRFSGHQFPNYSSELNVNALLLGDSALYLCASSPRLAGMNEQYFGPGTRLTVT.

The sample holds one count of this clone. The chain links TRBV27 to TRBJ2-7; the D gene could be TRBD1 or TRBD2 (5 bases each). This CDR3 is 14 amino acids long. Germline CDR1 reads MNHEY; CDR2 reads SMNVEV (reference sequence). Trimming took 6 bases from V and 4 from J, leaving 16 bases between them. As DNA, the CDR3 is TGTGCCAGCAGCCGTCGGGACCCTGGATACGAGCAGTACTTC. Its protein is CASSRRDPGYEQYF.

J is TRBJ1-2 and V is TRBV30, with D perhaps matching TRBD1 (6 bases). CDR1 GTSNPN and CDR2 SVGIG come from the germline V gene (reference sequence). This CDR3 is built from 14 residues. Trimming removed 0 bases from V and 7 bases from J, with 15 bases in between. CDR3: CAWSVSRGEGGYTF. CDR3 DNA: TGTGCCTGGAGTGTATCCAGGGGAGAGGGTGGCTACACCTTC.

This clone came up once. This chain links TRBV5-1 with TRBJ2-1; 10 nucleotides agree with TRBD2. The germline CDR1 and CDR2 sequences are SGHRS and YFSETQ. This CDR3 comprises 13 residues. V gave up 5 bases and J gave up 7 bases; unmatched junction bases: 3. The CDR3 DNA sequence: TGCGCCAGCAGGAGCGGGAGGGCGAATGAGCAGTTCTTC. It specifies CASRSGRANEQFF.

The gene calls are TRBV5-5 and TRBJ2-5, with TRBD2 matching 8 bases. Germline assignment: CDR1 SGHKS and CDR2 YYEKEE (reference sequence). This CDR3 region has 15 residues. Germline trimming cut 3 bases from V and 2 bases from J; bases unmatched to any gene: 6. The DNA of the CDR3 is TGTGCCAGCAGCTACGGCGGGACTAGGCAAGAGACCCAGTACTTC. Translating gives CASSYGGTRQETQYF.

This sequence joins TRBV2 and TRBJ2-7; perhaps TRBD1 as D (6 bases). Trimming shortened V by 5 bases and J by 1 base, and 9 bases separated the two germline ends. The CDR3 length is 13 residues. The V gene's germline CDR1 is SNHLY and CDR2 FYNNEI. CDR3 loop: CASSWTESYEQYF. The CDR3 nucleotides are TGTGCCAGCAGTTGGACAGAATCCTACGAGCAGTACTTC. The full variable domain, with the rest looked up from reference TRBV2 and TRBJ2-7, is EPEVTQTPSHQVTQMGQEVILRCVPISNHLYFYWYRQILGQKVEFLVSFYNNEISEKSEIFDDQFSVERPDGSNFTLKIRSTKLEDSAMYFCASSWTESYEQYFGPGTRLTVT.

With regard to this clone: The same CDR3 can be traced to other DNA sequences in this sample. This sequence joins TRBV11-2 and TRBJ1-1; D is unclear. Germline lookup yields CDR1 SGHAT and CDR2 FQNNGV. V gave up 3 bases and J gave up 4 bases, with 9 bases separating them. The CDR3 is 13 amino acids. CDR3 coding DNA: TGTGCCAGCAGCTTGCCGGGGTCCACTGAAGCTTTCTTT. This encodes CASSLPGSTEAFF. Combining the CDR3 with reference TRBV11-2 and TRBJ1-1 gives the whole variable domain EAGVAQSPRYKIIEKRQSVAFWCNPISGHATLYWYQQILGQGPKLLIQFQNNGVVDDSQLPKDRFSAERLKGVDSTLKIQPAKLEDSAVYLCASSLPGSTEAFFGQGTRLTVV.

The rearrangement uses TRBV7-9 and TRBJ1-2; 10 bases agree with TRBD1. This CDR3 comprises 15 residues. Germline CDR1 and CDR2: SEHNR and FQNEAQ (reference sequence). J lost 4 bases, V lost 5 bases, and 7 bases had no gene match. CDR3 sequence: CASSPGTGAGYGYTF. CDR3 sequence (DNA): TGTGCCAGCAGCCCCGGGACAGGGGCGGGCTATGGCTACACCTTC.

The chain links TRBV6-6 to TRBJ2-3; tentative D call: TRBD2 (6 bases). Trimming removed 7 bases at V and 0 bases at J, with 14 bases between. There are 15 residues in the CDR3. Germline CDR1 MNHNY, CDR2 SVGAGI (reference sequence). This CDR3 reads CASMIGRGSTDTQYF. The CDR3 DNA is TGTGCCAGCATGATAGGGCGGGGAAGCACAGATACGCAGTATTTT.

This chain links TRBV4-1 with TRBJ2-3; 10 positions match TRBD2. CDR1 is MGHRA and CDR2 is YSYEKL in the germline V gene. The CDR3 loop spans 16 amino acids. J lost 3 bases, V lost 3 bases, and 6 bases had no gene match. The CDR3 coding sequence is TGCGCCAGCAGCCAGGCTAGCGGGAGAGCAACAGATACGCAGTATTTT. Protein product: CASSQASGRATDTQYF.

This rearrangement joins TRBV6-1 to TRBJ1-5; a possible D gene is TRBD1 (5 bases). Deletions cut 2 bases from V and 0 bases from J, with 11 bases between. This CDR3 is built from 16 residues. The germline V gene encodes CDR1 MNHNS and CDR2 SASEGT. CDR3: CASSETLQASNQPQHF. The CDR3 DNA sequence: TGTGCCAGCAGTGAAACGTTACAGGCTAGCAATCAGCCCCAGCATTTT.

V gene TRBV5-6 combines with J gene TRBJ1-5; no reliable D call. The germline V gene has CDR1 SGHDT and CDR2 YYEEEE. This CDR3 is built from 11 residues. Trimming removed 3 bases at V and 7 bases at J, with 5 bases between. CDR3 sequence: CASSCWQPQHF. CDR3 coding DNA: TGTGCCAGCAGCTGTTGGCAGCCCCAGCATTTT.

The gene calls are TRBV7-2 and TRBJ2-1, with D unresolved. CDR3 size: 11 residues. Trimming stripped 5 bases from V and 8 bases from J, with 7 bases between. Germline CDR1 reads SGHTA; CDR2 reads FQGNSA. This CDR3 is CASSPNYEQFF. The CDR3 DNA is TGTGCCAGCAGCCCCAACTATGAGCAGTTCTTC.

As DNA, the CDR3 is TGTGCCAGCAGTGAAGGGGGAGGGTACCGAGAGACCCAGTACTTC. It codes for CASSEGGGYRETQYF. The chain uses TRBV6-1 and TRBJ2-5; 7 bases line up with TRBD2. The length of the CDR3 is 15 residues. Germline V gene data show CDR1 as MNHNS and CDR2 as SASEGT. The V segment lost 1 base and the J segment 4 bases; nucleotides outside the gene matches: 6.

The chain couples TRBV4-1 to TRBJ1-4; TRBD1 might be the D (6 bases). The CDR3 loop spans 15 amino acids. V dropped 1 base and J dropped 9 bases, with 15 bases sitting between them. Germline assignment: CDR1 MGHRA and CDR2 YSYEKL. The CDR3 here is CASSQVGQTGQKLFF. The CDR3 bases are TGCGCCAGCAGCCAAGTCGGACAGACAGGACAAAAACTGTTTTTT.

This clone was detected only once. The junction and the germline gene differ at one end; a read error may be behind it. The chain uses TRBV7-8 and TRBJ1-2, with 7 positions matching TRBD1. This CDR3 is 15 amino acids long. CDR1 SGHVS and CDR2 FQNEAQ come from the germline V gene. CDR3 region: CASSPGGQKNYGHTF. The CDR3 DNA is TGTGCCAGCAGCCCGGGGGGACAGAAAAACTATGGCCACACCTTC.

The gene calls are TRBV18 and TRBJ1-5; 7 nucleotides align to TRBD1. This CDR3 spans 16 amino acids. Germline CDR1 and CDR2: KGHSH and LQKENI. J lost 2 bases, V lost 3 bases, and 7 bases had no gene match. CDR3: CASSPEGGMGNQPQHF. CDR3 nucleotides: TGTGCCAGCTCACCGGAAGGGGGCATGGGCAATCAGCCCCAGCATTTT.

The chain carries TRBV27 and TRBJ2-7, with 8 bases matching TRBD2. The CDR3 runs to 16 residues. The V gene end was trimmed by 5 bases and the J gene end by 4 bases; junction bases not matched to a gene: 13. Germline loops: CDR1 MNHEY, CDR2 SMNVEV (reference sequence). Here the CDR3 DNA reads TGTGCCAGCAGTCCCAGACTAGCGCAGATTCCGTACGAGCAGTACTTC. It is translated as CASSPRLAQIPYEQYF.

On this clone itself: Within the sample, other DNA sequences also encode this same CDR3. The chain has TRBV5-1 and TRBJ2-7; 14 bases are a match to TRBD2. The CDR3 has 17 residues. With V trimmed by 2 bases and J by 0 bases, 4 bases remained unmatched. Germline loops: CDR1 SGHRS, CDR2 YFSETQ. CDR3 in DNA: TGCGCCAGCAGCTTCGGACTAGCGGGGGGATCCTCCTACGAGCAGTACTTC. It codes for CASSFGLAGGSSYEQYF.

The V call is TRBV5-4, the J call TRBJ2-6; 7 nucleotides match TRBD1. CDR1 SGHNT and CDR2 YYREEE come from the germline V gene (reference sequence). V shed 1 base and J 0 bases; nucleotides not matched to a gene: 10. CDR3 length: 19 residues. CDR3 nucleotides: TGTGCCAGCAGCTTGCTACCCAGGGGGTTCGGCTCTGGGGCCAACGTCCTGACTTTC. This codes for CASSLLPRGFGSGANVLTF.

J is TRBJ2-1 and V is TRBV6-5, with a possible D match to TRBD2 (6 bases). The germline V gene encodes CDR1 MNHEY and CDR2 SVGAGI. The CDR3 is made up of 16 amino acids. The V gene lost 3 bases and the J gene lost 6 bases, with 18 bases spanning the gap. Here the CDR3 reads CASSYSVGGIPNEQFF. CDR3 DNA sequence: TGTGCCAGCAGTTATAGTGTCGGCGGGATACCCAATGAGCAGTTCTTC.

This chain links TRBV28 with TRBJ1-1; D unclear. The germline V and J ends were trimmed by 5 bases and 1 base, with 14 bases remaining between them. The germline gives CDR1 MDHEN, CDR2 SYDVKM. CDR3 length: 15 amino acids. The CDR3 sequence is CASSPRESGNTEAFF. The CDR3 nucleotides are TGTGCCAGCAGTCCACGAGAGTCAGGGAACACTGAAGCTTTCTTT. Together with reference TRBV28 and TRBJ1-1, the CDR3 gives the full variable domain: DVKVTQSSRYLVKRTGEKVFLECVQDMDHENMFWYRQDPGLGLRLIYFSYDVKMKEKGDIPEGYSVSREKKERFSLILESASTNQTSMYLCASSPRESGNTEAFFGQGTRLTVV.

The chain's CDR3 is CASSSRTVSGANVLTF. As DNA, the CDR3 is TGCGCCAGCAGCTCCCGGACAGTCTCTGGGGCCAACGTCCTGACTTTC. The genes are TRBV5-1 and TRBJ2-6; possible D gene TRBD1, 6 bases. V shed 3 bases and J shed 0 bases, with 10 bases lying between them. Germline assignment: CDR1 SGHRS and CDR2 YFSETQ. This CDR3 is 16 amino acids long.

This chain uses TRBV7-2 with TRBJ2-7; D is undetermined. This CDR3 is 12 amino acids long. The germline V gene encodes CDR1 SGHTA and CDR2 FQGNSA. V was pared by 6 bases and J by 6 bases, with 12 bases between. CDR3 residues: CASSSDLTEQYF. The CDR3 region has the DNA TGTGCCAGCAGTTCCGACTTGACCGAGCAGTACTTC.